The source of this T cell receptor (beta chain) is a study of shared clonotypes between healthy human individuals. Generated by immunoSEQ multiplex PCR, the TCRdb table keeps only in-frame clones and is missing some. The repertoire holds a few million clones, with 80% to 95% as singletons. CD8 cells classed as naive were CD45RO-negative and positively selected for CCR7, excluding terminally differentiated effector memory CD45RA+ cells. Germline assignment: CDR1 SEHNR and CDR2 FQNEAQ (reference sequence). Trimming left V 4 bases short and J 0 bases short, with 16 bases between. The CDR3 runs to 17 residues.

The rearrangement joins TRBV7-9 to TRBJ1-3, with D uncertain. The clonotype originates from a man between 18 and 29 years old in good health. Some clones in this sample may be carry-over from other donors' samples. The sequenced sample was naive CD8+ T cells from PBMCs. CDR3 DNA: TGTGCCAGCAGCTCGTTACTGGCTGAGAGCTCTGGAAACACCATATATTTT. Translated: CASSSLLAESSGNTIYF.